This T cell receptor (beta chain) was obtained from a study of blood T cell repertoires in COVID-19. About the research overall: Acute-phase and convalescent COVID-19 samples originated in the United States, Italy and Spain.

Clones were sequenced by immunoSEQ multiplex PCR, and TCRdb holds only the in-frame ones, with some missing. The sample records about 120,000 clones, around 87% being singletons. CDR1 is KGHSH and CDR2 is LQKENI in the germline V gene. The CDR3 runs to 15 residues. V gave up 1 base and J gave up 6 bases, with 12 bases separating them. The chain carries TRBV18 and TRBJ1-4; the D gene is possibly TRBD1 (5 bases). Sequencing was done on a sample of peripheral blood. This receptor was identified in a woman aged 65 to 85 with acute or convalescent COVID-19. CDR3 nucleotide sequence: TGTGCCAGCTCACCACTCCGGGACTGGGATGAAAAACTGTTTTTT. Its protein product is CASSPLRDWDEKLFF. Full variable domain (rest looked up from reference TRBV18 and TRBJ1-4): NAGVMQNPRHLVRRRGQEARLRCSPMKGHSHVYWYRQLPEEGLKFMVYLQKENIIDESGMPKERFSAEFPKEGPSILRIQQVVRGDSAAYFCASSPLRDWDEKLFFGSGTQLSVL.